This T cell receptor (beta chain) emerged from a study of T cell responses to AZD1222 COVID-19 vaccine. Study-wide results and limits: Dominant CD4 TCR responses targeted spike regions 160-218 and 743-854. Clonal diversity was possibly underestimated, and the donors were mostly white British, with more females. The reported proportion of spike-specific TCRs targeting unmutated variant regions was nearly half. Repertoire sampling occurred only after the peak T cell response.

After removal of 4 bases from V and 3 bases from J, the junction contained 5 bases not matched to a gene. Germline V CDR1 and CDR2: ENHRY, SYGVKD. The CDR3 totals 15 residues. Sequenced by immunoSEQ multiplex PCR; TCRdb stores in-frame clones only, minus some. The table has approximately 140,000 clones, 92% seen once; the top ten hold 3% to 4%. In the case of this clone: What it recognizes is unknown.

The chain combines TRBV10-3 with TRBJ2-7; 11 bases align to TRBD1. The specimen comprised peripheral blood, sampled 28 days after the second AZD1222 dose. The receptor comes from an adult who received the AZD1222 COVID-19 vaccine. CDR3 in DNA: TGTGCCATCAGTGGGTCCGGGACAGGGGGCTACGAGCAGTACTTC. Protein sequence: CAISGSGTGGYEQYF.